These 3 T cell receptor beta chains were all obtained from the same sample, sequenced in a study of blood T cell repertoires in COVID-19. The data were produced by immunoSEQ multiplex PCR, yet TCRdb's version contains in-frame clones alone and is incomplete. In the table there are approximately 390,000 clones, around nine tenths of which are singletons. Sequenced sample: PBMCs or T cells enriched from blood (not recorded which). The receptors come from a woman aged 50 to 65 who had recovered from COVID-19.

Details on this clone: Distinct nucleotide sequences in the sample also encode this CDR3. The chain joins TRBV5-1 to TRBJ2-3, with 12 bases fitting TRBD2. The CDR3 is 16 residues long. CDR1 is SGHRS, CDR2 YFSETQ, per germline. V was clipped by 2 bases and J by 1 base; unmatched bases: 2. The DNA for the CDR3 is TGCGCCAGCAGCTTACGACTAGCGGGGGGCACAGATACGCAGTATTTT. Protein sequence: CASSLRLAGGTDTQYF.

This sequence joins TRBV9 and TRBJ2-5, with D unresolved. Trimming pared 4 bases from V and 2 bases from J, leaving 9 bases between. CDR1 and CDR2 from the germline V gene are SGDLS and YYNGEE. This CDR3 contains 13 residues. The CDR3 here is CASSPNGQETQYF. The CDR3 DNA sequence: TGTGCCAGCAGCCCCAACGGGCAAGAGACCCAGTACTTC.

This clone was seen once. This sequence joins TRBV28 and TRBJ1-5, with D maybe TRBD1 (5 bases). Germline lookup yields CDR1 MDHEN and CDR2 SYDVKM. This CDR3 contains 12 residues. V lost 6 bases and J lost 9, with 12 bases in between. CDR3 amino acids: CASRSGGRPQHF. The DNA for the CDR3 is TGTGCCAGCAGATCCGGGGGTCGGCCCCAGCATTTT.